Described below is a single T cell receptor beta chain sequence and its context. What it recognizes is unknown. The CDR3 spans 14 residues. Deletions cut 8 bases from V and 4 bases from J, with 14 bases between. The germline CDR1 and CDR2 sequences are MNHEY and SMNVEV (reference sequence). This sample is drawn from a study of cytomegalovirus exposure and HLA in healthy donors. General observations from the study: Generally TCR sequences proved uncommon, though certain public TCRs appeared in numerous donors. Indistinguishable V segments such as TRBV6-2 and TRBV6-3 were excluded.

The PCR was carried out with 60 Vbeta primers and 13 Jbeta primers. Clones were read by immunoSEQ multiplex PCR, and TCRdb kept only the in-frame ones, dropping some. The data contain 150,000 or so clones, roughly 72% of them seen just once; the ten biggest clones take up 2.1%. The sequence derives from a young man in good health and CMV-seronegative. The chain has TRBV27 and TRBJ2-2, with a tentative D call TRBD1 (6 bases). The source material was PBMCs. CDR3 amino acids: CASGTGYGTGELFF. The CDR3 nucleotides read TGTGCCAGCGGAACAGGGTATGGCACCGGGGAGCTGTTTTTT.